These 4 T cell receptor beta chains were all obtained from the same sample, sequenced in a study of human T cells and chemical hapten exposure. Time point: patch test 2, 6 weeks after DPC sensitization. The treatment here: therapeutic diphenylcyclopropenone sensitization with weekly scalp DPC. TCRdb reprocessed the RACE reads via MiXCR and lists one record per CDR3 protein. The sample lists over 100,000 distinct CDR3 sequences; less than 10% were seen once. Specimen: whole blood, collected in connection with sensitization to the hapten diphenylcyclopropenone (DPC). The source of these receptors is a woman aged 40 to 49 with alopecia areata. Some clones in this sample may be carry-over from other donors' samples.

This clonotype was picked up many times. J is TRBJ2-7 and V is TRBV7-2; D possibly matches TRBD1 or TRBD2 (7 bases each). Germline-derived CDR1 and CDR2 are SGHTA and FQGNSA. The CDR3 spans 14 residues. V lost 2 bases and J 7 bases, leaving 15 bases between the germline ends. The chain's CDR3 is CASSLSGGAKEQYF. DNA of the CDR3: TGTGCCAGCAGCTTATCAGGGGGGGCAAAGGAGCAGTACTTC.

This clonotype was seen ten or more times. The rearrangement joins TRBV18 to TRBJ2-5; D is uncertain. This CDR3 is 13 amino acids long. The germline V and J ends were trimmed by 4 bases and 0 bases, with 6 bases remaining between them. Germline V lookup: CDR1 KGHSH, CDR2 LQKENI. The DNA for the CDR3 is TGTGCCAGCTCACTACTAAACCAAGAGACCCAGTACTTC. This translates into CASSLLNQETQYF. The full variable domain, with the rest looked up from reference TRBV18 and TRBJ2-5, is NAGVMQNPRHLVRRRGQEARLRCSPMKGHSHVYWYRQLPEEGLKFMVYLQKENIIDESGMPKERFSAEFPKEGPSILRIQQVVRGDSAAYFCASSLLNQETQYFGPGTRLLVL.

The chain has TRBV5-4 and TRBJ1-1, with D hard to call. Trimming left V 2 bases short and J 9 bases short, with 14 bases between. The germline V gene encodes CDR1 SGHNT and CDR2 YYREEE (reference sequence). This CDR3 comprises 13 residues. The CDR3 bases are TGTGCCAGCAGCTTAGAGAATGTGGACCAAGCTTTCTTT. Its translation is CASSLENVDQAFF.

This clonotype was counted at least ten times. The J gene is TRBJ2-6, the V gene TRBV6-6, with 9 positions matching TRBD1. Losses at the gene ends were 5 bases for V and 0 bases for J; bases not matched to a gene: 5. Per the germline V gene, CDR1 is MNHNY and CDR2 is SVGAGI (reference sequence). The CDR3 runs 17 residues. The CDR3 bases are TGTGCCAGCAGTGCGGGGACAGGGAGCTCTGGGGCCAACGTCCTGACTTTC. This codes for CASSAGTGSSGANVLTF.